A single sample gave rise to the 14 T cell receptor beta chains below, sequenced in a study of blood T cell repertoires in COVID-19. The method was immunoSEQ multiplex PCR; TCRdb's version includes in-frame clones alone and lacks a portion of them. The sample records about 240,000 clones, around nine tenths being singletons. The specimen sequenced was peripheral blood. The receptors were sampled from a woman between 40 and 50 years old who had recovered from COVID-19.

The CDR3 nucleotides read TGTGCCAGCAGTTTAGGTGGTCGGCGGGAGCGCACAGATACGCAGTATTTT. This encodes CASSLGGRRERTDTQYF. This chain joins TRBV28 and TRBJ2-3; 7 bases agree with TRBD2. In germline, CDR1 is MDHEN, CDR2 SYDVKM. The length of the CDR3 is 17 residues. V lost 2 bases, J lost 1 base, and 9 bases stayed unmatched.

This clone was observed a few times. The V gene is TRBV6-5, the J gene TRBJ1-2; 9 nucleotides align to TRBD1. Trimming removed 6 bases from V and 2 bases from J; junction bases left unmatched: 4. Germline loops: CDR1 MNHEY, CDR2 SVGAGI. This CDR3 has 14 residues. The CDR3 here is CASRPGQGNYGYTF. The DNA for the CDR3 is TGTGCCAGCAGACCCGGACAGGGGAACTATGGCTACACCTTC.

CDR3 residues: CASKVTGSYNEQFF. The CDR3, as DNA: TGCGCCAGCAAGGTGACGGGGTCCTACAATGAGCAGTTCTTC. V and J are TRBV5-1 and TRBJ2-1; perhaps TRBD2 as D (5 bases). CDR1 and CDR2 (germline): SGHRS, YFSETQ. The CDR3 covers 14 residues. V lost 6 bases and J lost 1, with 11 bases in between.

The rearrangement joins TRBV6-1 to TRBJ2-1; the match to TRBD2 covers 13 bases. CDR3 length equals 17 residues. With 3 bases clipped from V and 7 bases from J, the junction kept 9 bases outside the gene matches. CDR1 is MNHNS, CDR2 SASEGT, per germline. CDR3 in DNA: TGTGCCAGCAGTGAGACTAGCGGGAGGTTCTTCCTTAATGAGCAGTTCTTC. Its protein is CASSETSGRFFLNEQFF.

Comments on this clone: The sample contains more than one DNA sequence encoding this CDR3. The gene calls are TRBV11-2 and TRBJ2-5; 7 nucleotides agree with TRBD1. CDR1 and CDR2 (germline): SGHAT, FQNNGV. V gave up 1 base and J gave up 2 bases; unmatched junction bases: 4. The CDR3 runs 15 residues. The CDR3 nucleotides are TGTGCCAGCAGCTTAGGGGCAGGGGGTCAAGAGACCCAGTACTTC. It specifies CASSLGAGGQETQYF. Filled out from reference TRBV11-2 and TRBJ2-5, the complete variable domain reads EAGVAQSPRYKIIEKRQSVAFWCNPISGHATLYWYQQILGQGPKLLIQFQNNGVVDDSQLPKDRFSAERLKGVDSTLKIQPAKLEDSAVYLCASSLGAGGQETQYFGPGTRLLVL.

The chain is built from TRBV7-3 and TRBJ2-3; weak D call: TRBD2 (5 bases). The CDR3 extends over 12 amino acids. The germline V gene has CDR1 SGHTA and CDR2 FQGTGA. Trimming took off 6 bases at V and 4 bases at J, with 8 bases between the two ends. The CDR3 coding sequence is TGTGCCAGCAGTTCAGCGGCAGATACGCAGTATTTT. Translating gives CASSSAADTQYF.

CDR3 nucleotide sequence: TGTGCCAGCAGTTTAGGGGCCGCCTACACCTTC. Protein sequence: CASSLGAAYTF. The gene calls are TRBV12-3 or TRBV12-4 and TRBJ1-2; D not certain. With 1 base removed from V and 10 bases from J, the gap between germline ends came to 7 bases. There are 11 residues in the CDR3.

This chain uses TRBV5-5 with TRBJ2-6; TRBD2 agrees at 7 bases. The CDR3 totals 16 residues. Germline CDR1 SGHKS, CDR2 YYEKEE (reference sequence). V trimming: 0 bases; J trimming: 4 bases; junction bases outside the gene matches: 4. DNA for the CDR3: TGTGCCAGCAGCTTGGGGGAGGGACCCGGGGCCAACGTCCTGACTTTC. It is translated as CASSLGEGPGANVLTF.

This chain uses TRBV19 with TRBJ2-1, with 7 nucleotides matching TRBD2. Per germline, CDR1 LNHDA and CDR2 SQIVND (reference sequence). The CDR3 has 14 amino acids. V was pared by 0 bases and J by 15 bases, with 11 bases of the junction left unmatched. CDR3 DNA: TGTGCCAGTAGTATAGACCACCGACGGGGGGAGGGGTTCTTC. It is translated as CASSIDHRRGEGFF.

The chain uses TRBV30 and TRBJ2-1; a weak D match, TRBD2 (6 bases). Trimming stripped 7 bases from V and 6 bases from J, with 16 bases between. CDR1 GTSNPN and CDR2 SVGIG come from the germline V gene (reference sequence). The CDR3 runs 13 residues. The CDR3 region is CASRPSGSNEQFF. The CDR3 DNA follows: TGTGCCTCCCGCCCCAGCGGGTCCAATGAGCAGTTCTTC. Supplemented by reference TRBV30 and TRBJ2-1, the full variable domain reads SQTIHQWPATLVQPVGSPLSLECTVEGTSNPNLYWYRQAAGRGLQLLFYSVGIGQISSEVPQNLSASRPQDRQFILSSKKLLLSDSGFYLCASRPSGSNEQFFGPGTRLTVL.

This clone was seen only once. V is TRBV7-2 and J is TRBJ1-6; tentative D call: TRBD1 (6 bases). Between the trimmed V and J ends, which lost 1 base and 6 bases, there was a span of 10 bases. The V gene's germline CDR1 is SGHTA and CDR2 FQGNSA. CDR3 length equals 15 residues. CDR3 coding DNA: TGTGCCAGCAGCTTAGTTTCCAGGGGTAATTCACCCCTCCACTTT. Protein product: CASSLVSRGNSPLHF.

About this clone itself: Other nucleotide sequences from this sample produce the same CDR3. CDR3 region: CASSPLGDEQFF. CDR3 nucleotide sequence: TGTGCCAGCAGTCCACTCGGGGATGAGCAGTTCTTC. This sequence joins TRBV12-3 or TRBV12-4 and TRBJ2-1; maybe TRBD2 (5 bases). The CDR3 covers 12 residues. The V end lost 5 bases, the J end lost 8 bases, and 10 bases lay between the germline ends.

The rearrangement uses TRBV5-6 and TRBJ2-5; 9 positions agree with TRBD2. With 3 bases clipped from V and 5 bases from J, the junction kept 11 bases outside the gene matches. Germline lookup yields CDR1 SGHDT and CDR2 YYEEEE. This CDR3 is built from 16 residues. This chain's CDR3 is CASSWPSSGSGETQYF. CDR3 coding DNA: TGTGCCAGCAGCTGGCCCAGTAGCGGGAGCGGGGAGACCCAGTACTTC.

The table lists this clone with a count of one. The V call is TRBV30, the J call TRBJ1-6, with 10 positions matching TRBD1. V gave up 3 bases and J gave up 6 bases; unmatched junction bases: 5. Germline assignment: CDR1 GTSNPN and CDR2 SVGIG (reference sequence). The CDR3 is made up of 15 amino acids. CDR3 in amino acids: CAWRGQGWGNSPLHF. In nucleotides, the CDR3 is TGTGCCTGGAGGGGACAGGGGTGGGGTAATTCACCCCTCCACTTT.